This entry lists 5 T cell receptor beta chains sequenced from one sample in a study of cytomegalovirus exposure and HLA in healthy donors. PCR used 60 Vbeta primers and 13 Jbeta primers. Produced via immunoSEQ multiplex PCR; TCRdb's table is partial and in-frame only. The sample lists some 120,000 clones, 60% to 85% occurring once. Sample: PBMCs. These receptors came from a middle-aged woman in good health and CMV-seropositive.

The chain links TRBV4-1 to TRBJ2-1; D gene ambiguous. V shed 0 bases and J shed 9 bases, with 12 bases lying between them. This CDR3 has 14 amino acids. The germline V gene has CDR1 MGHRA and CDR2 YSYEKL. The CDR3 nucleotides read TGCGCCAGCAGCCAAGAAGGTGATGGCGGTGAGCAGTTCTTC. It codes for CASSQEGDGGEQFF.

For the CDR3, the DNA is TGCGCCAGCAGACCCGTTGGGGGCGGAAAGAATGGCTACACCTTC. Translating gives CASRPVGGGKNGYTF. The chain employs TRBV4-1 and TRBJ1-2; a weak D match, TRBD1 (6 bases). This CDR3 is 15 amino acids long. Germline V CDR1 and CDR2: MGHRA, YSYEKL. V shed 6 bases and J shed 6 bases, with 20 bases lying between them.

The genes are TRBV2 and TRBJ1-5, with 11 bases fitting TRBD1. The CDR3 covers 15 residues. CDR1 is SNHLY and CDR2 is FYNNEI in the germline V gene. The J segment lost 7 bases and the V segment lost 3 bases, leaving 5 bases of the junction unmatched. CDR3 amino acids: CASSEDRGRRQPQHF. The CDR3 DNA follows: TGTGCCAGCAGTGAGGACAGGGGGCGAAGGCAGCCCCAGCATTTT.

The chain joins TRBV18 to TRBJ1-2; D is undetermined. CDR1 is KGHSH and CDR2 is LQKENI in the germline V gene. The CDR3 extends over 14 amino acids. V lost 2 bases, J lost 7 bases, and 14 bases lay in between. CDR3 protein: CASSPIGSPGGYTF. The CDR3 bases are TGTGCCAGCTCACCAATAGGGAGCCCGGGTGGCTACACCTTC.

This chain connects TRBV30 to TRBJ2-2, with no clear D. Deletions cut 0 bases from V and 6 bases from J, with 11 bases between. This CDR3 spans 14 amino acids. Germline assignment: CDR1 GTSNPN and CDR2 SVGIG (reference sequence). The CDR3 DNA follows: TGTGCCTGGAGTGTACTGAACAGCCCCGGGGAGCTGTTTTTT. Amino acid sequence: CAWSVLNSPGELFF.